The 2 T cell receptor beta chains below come from one sample, sequenced in a study of blood T cell repertoires in COVID-19 (dated by TCRdb to 2018 to 2021). The library was obtained by the immunoSEQ multiplex PCR assay. Here the immuneACCESS table is served through TCRdb, limited to in-frame sequences with V and J called. Missing clones are a known gap in these copies; in checked studies unresolved V genes cover under half, and the rest lacks a known reason. The sample table lists approximately 27,000 clones, over 80% of them with a count of one. The biggest ten clones account for 67% of the sample. The sample taken for sequencing was peripheral blood. The receptors were gathered from a man aged 65 to 79 with acute or convalescent COVID-19.

This clone showed up just a few times. The V call is TRBV7-2, the J call TRBJ2-7, with 10 nucleotides matching TRBD1. V lost 6 bases to trimming and J lost 1 base; unmatched junction nucleotides: 6. CDR1 SGHTA and CDR2 FQGNSA come from the germline V gene. The CDR3 is 15 amino acids. The DNA of the CDR3 is TGTGCCAGCAGTTCCGGGACAGGGGCTTCCTACGAGCAGTACTTC. As protein: CASSSGTGASYEQYF.

V gene TRBV6-1 combines with J gene TRBJ2-7; 8 nucleotides line up with TRBD1. The CDR3 loop spans 17 amino acids. The V gene's germline CDR1 is MNHNS and CDR2 SASEGT. J was trimmed by 7 bases and V by 2 bases; bases with no gene match: 16. The chain's CDR3 is CASSEFPGQVMVGEQYF. CDR3 bases: TGTGCCAGCAGTGAATTTCCGGGACAGGTAATGGTGGGGGAGCAGTACTTC.